These 23 T cell receptor beta chains came from one sample sequenced in a study of T cells of healthy individuals. TCRdb analysed the 5' RACE reads with MiXCR anew, one entry per CDR3 protein. The sample has more than 85,000 distinct CDR3 sequences; approximately 18% are singletons. These receptors were collected from a human donor in good health.

This clonotype was observed a handful of times. This rearrangement joins TRBV5-5 to TRBJ1-2; TRBD1 matches at 8 bases. Germline V gives CDR1 SGHKS, CDR2 YYEKEE (reference sequence). There are 14 residues in the CDR3. The ends lost 4 bases at V and 5 bases at J; junction bases unmatched: 7. CDR3 region: CASSDRGSTYGYTF. The DNA of the CDR3 is TGTGCCAGCAGCGACAGGGGCTCTACTTATGGCTACACCTTC.

There are a few counts of this clonotype. The chain couples TRBV15 to TRBJ2-7; TRBD2 is a possible D gene (5 bases). V gave up 0 bases and J gave up 2 bases, with 14 bases separating them. This CDR3 is 16 amino acids long. Germline V CDR1 and CDR2: LNHNV, YYDKDF (reference sequence). The CDR3: CATSRESAGLPYEQYF. In DNA, the CDR3 is TGTGCCACCAGCAGAGAATCCGCAGGACTCCCCTACGAGCAGTACTTC.

In this sample, this clonotype turned up a few times. The chain uses TRBV6-5 and TRBJ1-3; TRBD1 is a possible D gene (6 bases). The germline gives CDR1 MNHEY, CDR2 SVGAGI. The V and J ends lost 6 bases and 4 bases respectively, with 10 bases between them. The CDR3 is made up of 13 amino acids. The CDR3 region has the DNA TGTGCCAGCAGCCAGGGGACGGGAAACACCATATATTTT. Its protein is CASSQGTGNTIYF.

This clonotype turned up a few times. The chain carries TRBV13 and TRBJ1-1; D might be TRBD1 (6 bases). Germline CDR1 and CDR2: PRHDT and FYEKMQ (reference sequence). This CDR3 region has 13 residues. With 2 bases removed from V and 3 bases from J, the gap between germline ends came to 7 bases. As DNA, the CDR3 is TGTGCCAGCAGCTTACACAGGGACACTGAAGCTTTCTTT. It translates to CASSLHRDTEAFF. Full variable domain (missing parts from reference TRBV13 and TRBJ1-1): AAGVIQSPRHLIKEKRETATLKCYPIPRHDTVYWYQQGPGQDPQFLISFYEKMQSDKGSIPDRFSAQQFSDYHSELNMSSLELGDSALYFCASSLHRDTEAFFGQGTRLTVV.

This clonotype was found many times. The genes are TRBV5-1 and TRBJ2-1; D not certain. The ends were cut back, 0 bases at V and 9 bases at J, with 10 bases in the middle. The CDR3 is 13 residues long. Germline V lookup: CDR1 SGHRS, CDR2 YFSETQ. The CDR3 region is CASSLVRGAEQFF. The DNA of the CDR3 is TGCGCCAGCAGCTTGGTTCGAGGAGCTGAGCAGTTCTTC. The complete variable domain, with remaining parts taken from reference TRBV5-1 and TRBJ2-1, reads KAGVTQTPRYLIKTRGQQVTLSCSPISGHRSVSWYQQTPGQGLQFLFEYFSETQRNKGNFPGRFSGRQFSNSRSEMNVSTLELGDSALYLCASSLVRGAEQFFGPGTRLTVL.

CDR3 sequence reads: CASSPEGWGVTGELFF. The DNA of the CDR3 is TGCGCCAGCAGCCCCGAAGGGTGGGGAGTAACCGGGGAGCTGTTTTTT. The chain joins TRBV4-3 to TRBJ2-2; TRBD2 is a possible D gene (5 bases). The CDR3 runs to 16 residues. V was cut by 4 bases and J by 5 bases, with 17 bases left in between. Germline V gives CDR1 LGHNA, CDR2 YSLEER.

This clonotype has at least ten counts. This chain connects TRBV20-1 to TRBJ1-1; D not certain. Looked up from germline, CDR1 is DFQATT and CDR2 is SNEGSKA (reference sequence). The V gene lost 6 bases and the J gene lost 1 base, with 9 bases spanning the gap. The CDR3 spans 12 residues. The chain's CDR3 is CSAFLRNTEAFF. The CDR3 nucleotides are TGCAGTGCCTTCTTACGGAACACTGAAGCTTTCTTT.

This sequence joins TRBV18 and TRBJ2-7, with D tentatively TRBD2 (5 bases). Germline CDR1 KGHSH, CDR2 LQKENI. The CDR3 is 14 residues long. V was clipped by 8 bases and J by 0 bases, with 14 bases between them. Here the CDR3 reads CASREAGYSYEQYF. CDR3 in DNA: TGTGCCAGCCGAGAGGCGGGCTACTCCTACGAGCAGTACTTC. Combining the CDR3 with reference TRBV18 and TRBJ2-7 gives the whole variable domain NAGVMQNPRHLVRRRGQEARLRCSPMKGHSHVYWYRQLPEEGLKFMVYLQKENIIDESGMPKERFSAEFPKEGPSILRIQQVVRGDSAAYFCASREAGYSYEQYFGPGTRLTVT.

This clonotype has just a few counts. The rearrangement uses TRBV7-3 and TRBJ1-1, with no clear D. CDR1 is SGHTA and CDR2 is FQGTGA in the germline V gene. V shed 5 bases and J shed 1 base, with 8 bases lying between them. This CDR3 region has 13 residues. DNA of the CDR3: TGTGCCAGCAGCGACACCAAGAACACTGAAGCTTTCTTT. Translation gives CASSDTKNTEAFF.

This clonotype was detected ten times or more. This chain links TRBV29-1 with TRBJ2-7; D remains unclear. This CDR3 comprises 14 residues. Germline V CDR1 and CDR2: SQVTM, ANQGSEA. V gave up 5 bases and J gave up 0 bases, with 14 bases separating them. The CDR3 nucleotides read TGCAGCGTTCAAGGACGGGTCGACTCCTACGAGCAGTACTTC. The encoded protein is CSVQGRVDSYEQYF.

This clonotype was recorded a few times. The chain links TRBV6-2 or TRBV6-3 to TRBJ1-5; D unclear. Deletions cut 0 bases from V and 1 base from J, with 22 bases between. This CDR3 has 20 amino acids. Germline V gene sequence: CDR1 MNHEY, CDR2 SVGEGT. Here the CDR3 DNA reads TGTGCCAGCAGTTACTCTCTGGGAGGTCGGTGGTGGGGAAGCAATCAGCCCCAGCATTTT. Protein: CASSYSLGGRWWGSNQPQHF.

The chain couples TRBV29-1 to TRBJ2-5, with TRBD2 as a possible D gene (5 bases). The CDR3 contains 14 residues. Per the germline V gene, CDR1 is SQVTM and CDR2 is ANQGSEA. V was cut by 0 bases and J by 9 bases, with 17 bases left in between. The CDR3 spells CSVEDRPVIGAQYF. CDR3 DNA sequence: TGCAGCGTTGAAGACCGGCCGGTGATCGGGGCCCAGTACTTC.

This clonotype turned up a few times. V and J are TRBV3-1 and TRBJ2-7; no firm D call. With 3 bases removed from V and 7 bases from J, the gap between germline ends came to 16 bases. The CDR3 sequence is 14 residues long. Germline V gives CDR1 LGHDT, CDR2 YNNKEL (reference sequence). The CDR3 nucleotides read TGTGCCAGCAGCCAGGTTTTACCCAACTGGGAGCAGTACTTC. Its protein product is CASSQVLPNWEQYF.

V is TRBV20-1 and J is TRBJ2-3; 9 positions agree with TRBD2. After removal of 4 bases from V and 3 bases from J, the junction contained 5 bases not matched to a gene. This CDR3 region has 14 residues. Germline loops: CDR1 DFQATT, CDR2 SNEGSKA (reference sequence). The CDR3 DNA reads as TGCAGTGCTACGACTAGCGGCCTGACAGATACGCAGTATTTT. This encodes CSATTSGLTDTQYF.

This clonotype has ten or more counts. This chain joins TRBV4-1 and TRBJ2-5; the match to TRBD2 covers 7 bases. Germline V CDR1 and CDR2: MGHRA, YSYEKL. Losses at the gene ends were 1 base for V and 1 base for J; bases not matched to a gene: 6. The CDR3 has 16 residues. The CDR3 DNA is TGCGCCAGCAGCCAAGGAGTAGCGGGTGTCCAAGAGACCCAGTACTTC. It specifies CASSQGVAGVQETQYF.

At least ten counts were recorded for this clonotype. This chain joins TRBV5-1 and TRBJ1-4, with a tentative D call TRBD1 (6 bases). Trimming shortened V by 4 bases and J by 8 bases, and 21 bases separated the two germline ends. The CDR3 runs 16 residues. Per the germline V gene, CDR1 is SGHRS and CDR2 is YFSETQ. CDR3 coding DNA: TGCGCCAGCAGCCCCCTATCCACAGGGCGGGTCGAAAAACTGTTTTTT. This translates into CASSPLSTGRVEKLFF.

This clonotype was detected many times. This chain uses TRBV5-5 with TRBJ2-5, with 9 bases matching TRBD1. CDR3 size: 19 residues. V gave up 4 bases and J gave up 1 base; unmatched junction bases: 17. Germline V CDR1 and CDR2: SGHKS, YYEKEE (reference sequence). The CDR3 protein is CASSEGQGYGYGPQETQYF. The CDR3 DNA reads as TGTGCCAGCAGCGAGGGACAGGGATACGGATACGGCCCCCAAGAGACCCAGTACTTC. Looking up the rest from reference TRBV5-5 and TRBJ2-5 gives the full variable domain: DAGVTQSPTHLIKTRGQQVTLRCSPISGHKSVSWYQQVLGQGPQFIFQYYEKEERGRGNFPDRFSARQFPNYSSELNVNALLLGDSALYLCASSEGQGYGYGPQETQYFGPGTRLLVL.

This clonotype was counted only a few times. The chain combines TRBV7-8 with TRBJ2-7; the match to TRBD2 covers 9 bases. The CDR3 runs 17 residues. J gave up 5 bases and V 5 bases, and 16 bases lay outside the gene matches. The germline gives CDR1 SGHVS, CDR2 FQNEAQ. The chain's CDR3 is CASSRRVSGGDKHEQYF. In DNA, the CDR3 is TGTGCCAGCAGCCGCCGAGTTAGCGGGGGAGACAAGCACGAGCAGTACTTC.

This clonotype was seen a few times. The chain uses TRBV7-8 and TRBJ1-2; a possible D gene is TRBD1 (6 bases). CDR1 is SGHVS, CDR2 FQNEAQ, per germline. The CDR3 loop spans 16 amino acids. Trimming took 1 base from V and 4 from J, leaving 16 bases between them. In DNA form, the CDR3 reads TGTGCCAGCAGCTTAGGTCCAGGGGCGCCCATCTATGGCTACACCTTC. This sequence encodes CASSLGPGAPIYGYTF.

This clonotype was counted at least ten times. The chain combines TRBV6-2 or TRBV6-3 with TRBJ2-1, with 10 bases matching TRBD2. After removal of 6 bases from V and 4 bases from J, the junction contained 6 bases not matched to a gene. Per germline, CDR1 MNHEY and CDR2 SVGEGT. The CDR3 length is 15 residues. CDR3 nucleotides: TGTGCCAGCAGCCCGAGCGGGGGGGGGTACAATGAGCAGTTCTTC. It codes for CASSPSGGGYNEQFF.

This clonotype was recorded at least ten times. The chain has TRBV20-1 and TRBJ1-6; D possibly corresponds to TRBD1 (6 bases). Germline CDR1 and CDR2: DFQATT and SNEGSKA (reference sequence). The CDR3 extends over 17 amino acids. V lost 1 base and J 6 bases, leaving 19 bases between the germline ends. The chain's CDR3 is CSARARELLGGNSPLHF. CDR3 nucleotide sequence: TGCAGTGCTAGAGCGAGGGAGCTACTAGGGGGTAATTCACCCCTCCACTTT.

This clonotype was seen a handful of times. The rearrangement links TRBV29-1 to TRBJ2-3; maybe TRBD1 (5 bases). V was cut by 0 bases and J by 2 bases, with 9 bases left in between. CDR1 is SQVTM, CDR2 ANQGSEA, per germline. The CDR3 contains 14 residues. The CDR3 DNA reads TGCAGCGTTGAAGATTACAGGTTCACAGATACGCAGTATTTT. Amino acid sequence: CSVEDYRFTDTQYF.

This clonotype has a count of ten or more. The rearrangement links TRBV11-3 to TRBJ2-5, with TRBD1 matching over 8 bases. Trimming took 4 bases from V and 2 from J; bases not matched to a gene: 9. CDR3 length: 16 residues. CDR1 is SGHNT and CDR2 is YENEEA in the germline V gene. CDR3 in DNA: TGTGCCAGCAGCTGCCTCGACAGGGGCGGACAAGAGACCCAGTACTTC. This sequence encodes CASSCLDRGGQETQYF.